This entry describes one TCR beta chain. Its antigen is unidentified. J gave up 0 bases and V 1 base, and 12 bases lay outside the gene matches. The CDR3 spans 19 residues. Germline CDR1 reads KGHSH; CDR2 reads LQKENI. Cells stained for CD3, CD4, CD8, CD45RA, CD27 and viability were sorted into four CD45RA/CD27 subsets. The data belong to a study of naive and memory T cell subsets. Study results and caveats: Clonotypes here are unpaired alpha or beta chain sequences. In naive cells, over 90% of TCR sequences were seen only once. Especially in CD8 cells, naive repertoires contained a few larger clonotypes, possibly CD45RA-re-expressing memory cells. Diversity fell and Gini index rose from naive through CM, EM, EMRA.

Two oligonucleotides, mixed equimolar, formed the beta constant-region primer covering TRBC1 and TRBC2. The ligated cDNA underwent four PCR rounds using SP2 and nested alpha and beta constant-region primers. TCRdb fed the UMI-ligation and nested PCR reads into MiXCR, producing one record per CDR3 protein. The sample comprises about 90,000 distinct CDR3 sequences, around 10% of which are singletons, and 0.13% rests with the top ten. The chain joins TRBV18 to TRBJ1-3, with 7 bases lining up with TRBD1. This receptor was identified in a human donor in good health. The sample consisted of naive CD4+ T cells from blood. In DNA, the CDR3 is TGTGCCAGCTCACCACGAGCCGGGGACAGCGATAGCTCTGGAAACACCATATATTTT. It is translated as CASSPRAGDSDSSGNTIYF.